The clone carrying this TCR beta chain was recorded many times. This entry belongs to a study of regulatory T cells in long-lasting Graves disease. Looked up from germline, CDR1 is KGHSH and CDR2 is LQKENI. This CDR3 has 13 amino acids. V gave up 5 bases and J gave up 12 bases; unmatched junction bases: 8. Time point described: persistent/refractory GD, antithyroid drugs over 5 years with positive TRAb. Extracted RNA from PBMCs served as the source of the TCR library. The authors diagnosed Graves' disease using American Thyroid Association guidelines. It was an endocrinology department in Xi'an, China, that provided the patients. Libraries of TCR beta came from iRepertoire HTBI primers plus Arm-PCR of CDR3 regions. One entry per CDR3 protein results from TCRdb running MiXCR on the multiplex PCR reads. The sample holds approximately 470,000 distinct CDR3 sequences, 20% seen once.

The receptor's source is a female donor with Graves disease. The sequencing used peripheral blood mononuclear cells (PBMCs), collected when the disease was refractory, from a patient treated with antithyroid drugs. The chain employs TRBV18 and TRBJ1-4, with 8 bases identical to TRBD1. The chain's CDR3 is CASSASGTGQLFF. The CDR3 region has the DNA TGTGCCAGCTCAGCATCCGGGACAGGCCAACTGTTTTTT.